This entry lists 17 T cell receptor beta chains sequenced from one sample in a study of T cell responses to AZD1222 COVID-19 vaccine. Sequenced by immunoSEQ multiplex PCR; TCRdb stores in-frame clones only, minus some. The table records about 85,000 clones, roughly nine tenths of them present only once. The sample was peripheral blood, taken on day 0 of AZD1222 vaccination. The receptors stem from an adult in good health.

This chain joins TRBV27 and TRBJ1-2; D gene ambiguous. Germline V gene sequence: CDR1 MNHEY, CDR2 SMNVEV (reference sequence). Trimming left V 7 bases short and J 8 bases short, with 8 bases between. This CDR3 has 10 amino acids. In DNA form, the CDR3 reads TGTGCCAGCACCCCCGCAGGCTACACCTTC. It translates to CASTPAGYTF.

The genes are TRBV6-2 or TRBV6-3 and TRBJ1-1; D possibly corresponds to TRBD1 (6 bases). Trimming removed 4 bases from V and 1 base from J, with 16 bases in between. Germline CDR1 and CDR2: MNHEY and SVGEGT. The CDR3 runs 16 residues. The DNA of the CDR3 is TGTGCCAGCAGTTTAACGCCCCCGGGACAGAACACTGAAGCTTTCTTT. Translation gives CASSLTPPGQNTEAFF.

Here the CDR3 DNA reads TGTGCCAGCAGTTTGACCCAAGGAGGCACAGATACGCAGTATTTT. Protein sequence: CASSLTQGGTDTQYF. The V and J genes are TRBV28 and TRBJ2-3; the D is unclear. CDR1 and CDR2 (germline): MDHEN, SYDVKM. Trimming left V 3 bases short and J 1 base short, with 11 bases between. The CDR3 covers 15 residues.

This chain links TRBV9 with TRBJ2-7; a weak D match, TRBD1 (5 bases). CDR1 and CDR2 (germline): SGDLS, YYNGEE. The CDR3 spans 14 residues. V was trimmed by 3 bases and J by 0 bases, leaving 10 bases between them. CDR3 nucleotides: TGTGCCAGCAGCGCCCAGGGTCGCTCCTACGAGCAGTACTTC. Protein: CASSAQGRSYEQYF.

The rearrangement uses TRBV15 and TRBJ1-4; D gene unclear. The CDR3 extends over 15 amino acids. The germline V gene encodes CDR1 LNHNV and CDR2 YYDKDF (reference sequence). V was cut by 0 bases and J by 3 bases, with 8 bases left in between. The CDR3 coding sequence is TGTGCCACCAGCAGAGATCTAAGGGCTAATGAAAAACTGTTTTTT. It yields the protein CATSRDLRANEKLFF.

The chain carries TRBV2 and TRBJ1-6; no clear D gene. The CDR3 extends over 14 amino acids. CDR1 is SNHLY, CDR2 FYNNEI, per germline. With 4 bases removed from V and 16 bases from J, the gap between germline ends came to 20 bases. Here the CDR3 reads CASSVLGPDGYLHF. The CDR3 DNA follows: TGTGCCAGCAGTGTCCTCGGCCCCGATGGTTATCTCCACTTT.

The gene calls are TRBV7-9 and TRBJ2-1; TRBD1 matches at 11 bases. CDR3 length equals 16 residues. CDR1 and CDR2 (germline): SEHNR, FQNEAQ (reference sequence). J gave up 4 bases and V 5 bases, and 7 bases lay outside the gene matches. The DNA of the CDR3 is TGTGCCAGCAGCGGCCGGGACAGGGGGAAATACAATGAGCAGTTCTTC. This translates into CASSGRDRGKYNEQFF.

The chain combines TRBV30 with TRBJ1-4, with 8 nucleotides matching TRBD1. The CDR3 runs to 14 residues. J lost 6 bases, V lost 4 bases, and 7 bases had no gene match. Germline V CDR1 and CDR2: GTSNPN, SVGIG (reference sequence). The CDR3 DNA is TGTGCCTGGAACCGACAGGGGTCGGATGAAAAACTGTTTTTT. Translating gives CAWNRQGSDEKLFF.

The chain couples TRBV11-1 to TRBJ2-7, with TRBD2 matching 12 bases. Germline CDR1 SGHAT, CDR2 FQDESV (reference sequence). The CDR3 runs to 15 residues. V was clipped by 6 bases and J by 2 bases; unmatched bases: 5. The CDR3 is CASSLGLAGTYEQYF. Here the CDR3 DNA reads TGTGCCAGCAGTTTGGGACTAGCGGGCACCTACGAGCAGTACTTC.

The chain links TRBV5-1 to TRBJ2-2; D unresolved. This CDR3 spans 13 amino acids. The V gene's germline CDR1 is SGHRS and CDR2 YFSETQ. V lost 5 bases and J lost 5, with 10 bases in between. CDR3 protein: CASSSPRTGELFF. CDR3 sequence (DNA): TGCGCCAGCAGTTCCCCTCGGACCGGGGAGCTGTTTTTT.

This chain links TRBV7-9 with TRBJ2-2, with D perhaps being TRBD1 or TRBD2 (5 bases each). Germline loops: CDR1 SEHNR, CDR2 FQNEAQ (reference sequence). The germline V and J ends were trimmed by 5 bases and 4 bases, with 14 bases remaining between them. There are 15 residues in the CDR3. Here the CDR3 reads CASSLRDLRTGELFF. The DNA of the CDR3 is TGTGCCAGCAGCCTCCGGGACCTTCGCACCGGGGAGCTGTTTTTT.

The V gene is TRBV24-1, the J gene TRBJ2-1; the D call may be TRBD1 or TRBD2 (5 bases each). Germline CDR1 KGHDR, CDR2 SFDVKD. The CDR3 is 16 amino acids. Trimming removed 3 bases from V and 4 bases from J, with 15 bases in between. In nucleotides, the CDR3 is TGTGCCACCAGTGATGACAGTTTGAGGGCTTACAATGAGCAGTTCTTC. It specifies CATSDDSLRAYNEQFF.

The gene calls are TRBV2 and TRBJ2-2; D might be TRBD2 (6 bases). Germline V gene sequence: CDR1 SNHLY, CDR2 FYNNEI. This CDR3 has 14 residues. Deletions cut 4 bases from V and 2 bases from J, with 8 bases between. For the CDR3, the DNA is TGTGCCAGCAGTGTTACTAGCAACACCGGGGAGCTGTTTTTT. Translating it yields CASSVTSNTGELFF.

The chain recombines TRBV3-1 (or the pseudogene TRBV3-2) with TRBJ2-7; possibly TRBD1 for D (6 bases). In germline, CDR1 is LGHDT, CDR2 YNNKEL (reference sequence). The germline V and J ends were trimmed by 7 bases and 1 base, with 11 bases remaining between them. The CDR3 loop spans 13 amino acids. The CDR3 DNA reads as TGTGCCAGCAAACTGACAGGTTCCTACGAGCAGTACTTC. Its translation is CASKLTGSYEQYF.

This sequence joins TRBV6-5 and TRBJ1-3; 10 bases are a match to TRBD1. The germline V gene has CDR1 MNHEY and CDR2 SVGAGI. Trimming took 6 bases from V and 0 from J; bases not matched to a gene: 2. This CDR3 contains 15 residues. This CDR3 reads CASRGTGVSGNTIYF. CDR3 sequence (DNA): TGTGCCAGCAGGGGGACAGGGGTCTCTGGAAACACCATATATTTT.

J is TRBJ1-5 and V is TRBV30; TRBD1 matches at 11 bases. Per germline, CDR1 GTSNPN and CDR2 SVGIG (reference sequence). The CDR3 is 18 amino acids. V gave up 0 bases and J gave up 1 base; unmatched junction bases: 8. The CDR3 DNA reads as TGTGCCTGGAGTGTACGGACAGGGGGCGGGTTAAGCAATCAGCCCCAGCATTTT. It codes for CAWSVRTGGGLSNQPQHF.

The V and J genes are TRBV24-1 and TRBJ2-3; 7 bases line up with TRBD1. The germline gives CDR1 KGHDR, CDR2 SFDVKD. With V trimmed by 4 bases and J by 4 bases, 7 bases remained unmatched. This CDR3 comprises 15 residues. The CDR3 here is CATSDPGTVPDTQYF. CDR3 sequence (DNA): TGTGCCACCAGTGACCCCGGGACAGTCCCAGATACGCAGTATTTT.